The 16 T cell receptor beta chains in this list originate from one sample, sequenced in a study of monozygotic twins with inflammatory bowel disease. TCRdb reprocessed the 5' RACE reads, with one entry per CDR3 protein and no DNA. Its table lists over 350,000 distinct CDR3 sequences. Sequencing was done on a sample of blood. These receptors were obtained from a human donor with ulcerative colitis or Crohn's disease, or a healthy co-twin of an affected twin (not recorded which).

The CDR3 loop reads CASTRGQGGTEAFF. The chain combines TRBV2 with TRBJ1-1; the TCRdb call, TRBD1, lacks DNA for checking. Germline loops: CDR1 SNHLY, CDR2 FYNNEI. This CDR3 has 14 residues. Full variable domain (missing parts from reference TRBV2 and TRBJ1-1): EPEVTQTPSHQVTQMGQEVILRCVPISNHLYFYWYRQILGQKVEFLVSFYNNEISEKSEIFDDQFSVERPDGSNFTLKIRSTKLEDSAMYFCASTRGQGGTEAFFGQGTRLTVV.

V gene TRBV6-5 combines with J gene TRBJ1-4; no DNA is available, so the TRBD1 call from TCRdb remains unchecked. The CDR3 contains 16 residues. Germline lookup yields CDR1 MNHEY and CDR2 SVGAGI. CDR3 sequence reads: CASSYTPGRPGEKLFF.

The chain combines TRBV9 with TRBJ1-6; the D gene TCRdb calls, TRBD1, cannot be checked with no DNA. This CDR3 is built from 14 residues. From germline, CDR1 is SGDLS and CDR2 YYNGEE. The CDR3 loop is CASSVLGALSPLHF.

This sequence joins TRBV28 and TRBJ2-7. Germline V gene data show CDR1 as MDHEN and CDR2 as SYDVKM. The CDR3 is made up of 15 amino acids. This CDR3 reads CASKFGVRTSYEQYF.

The CDR3: CASSPGSGRGGTGELVF. The chain has TRBV7-3 and TRBJ2-2; TCRdb's assignment of TRBD1 cannot be checked, as there is no DNA. This CDR3 has 17 residues. CDR1 and CDR2 (germline): SGHTA, FQGTGA.

V usage is TRBV5-6 and J usage is TRBJ2-2; TCRdb's D call, TRBD1, is unchecked because there is no DNA. The germline gives CDR1 SGHDT, CDR2 YYEEEE. The CDR3 runs to 16 residues. CDR3 amino acids: CASSGDRADPTGELFF.

V and J are TRBV29-1 and TRBJ2-2; TCRdb calls TRBD1, which cannot be checked without DNA. Germline lookup yields CDR1 SQVTM and CDR2 ANQGSEA. The CDR3 is 14 amino acids. CDR3: CSGRGQGYSGELFF.

The V gene is TRBV5-1, the J gene TRBJ1-2; TCRdb gives TRBD1 as the D gene, but with no DNA this cannot be confirmed. Per germline, CDR1 SGHRS and CDR2 YFSETQ. The CDR3 totals 16 residues. The CDR3: CASSLAVAGGGYGYTF. Full variable domain (remainder filled in from reference TRBV5-1 and TRBJ1-2): KAGVTQTPRYLIKTRGQQVTLSCSPISGHRSVSWYQQTPGQGLQFLFEYFSETQRNKGNFPGRFSGRQFSNSRSEMNVSTLELGDSALYLCASSLAVAGGGYGYTFGSGTRLTVV.

This rearrangement joins TRBV27 to TRBJ2-7; lacking DNA, the TRBD1 call made by TCRdb goes unchecked. The CDR3 length is 14 residues. Per germline, CDR1 MNHEY and CDR2 SMNVEV (reference sequence). The CDR3 here is CASSFAQGAYEQYF.

The V call is TRBV12-3 or TRBV12-4, the J call TRBJ1-1; TCRdb gives TRBD1 as the D gene, but with no DNA this cannot be confirmed. The CDR3 is 18 amino acids. CDR3 amino acids: CASSSFGTDRGRGTEAFF.

The chain couples TRBV9 to TRBJ1-1. The CDR3 sequence is 17 residues long. Germline values: CDR1 SGDLS, CDR2 YYNGEE. The CDR3 loop is CASSVKGVIGPNTEAFF. Using reference TRBV9 and TRBJ1-1 for the parts outside the CDR3, the full variable domain is DSGVTQTPKHLITATGQRVTLRCSPRSGDLSVYWYQQSLDQGLQFLIQYYNGEERAKGNILERFSAQQFPDLHSELNLSSLELGDSALYFCASSVKGVIGPNTEAFFGQGTRLTVV.

This chain links TRBV5-1 with TRBJ2-2; TCRdb returns TRBD1, unconfirmable since there is no DNA. Germline V gives CDR1 SGHRS, CDR2 YFSETQ. This CDR3 has 16 residues. CDR3 amino acids: CASSPRTGGYTGELFF.

The chain couples TRBV27 to TRBJ1-6. The CDR3 loop spans 18 amino acids. The germline CDR1 and CDR2 sequences are MNHEY and SMNVEV (reference sequence). The CDR3 sequence is CASKIEKYGSSYNSPLHF.

The chain combines TRBV4-3 with TRBJ2-1; with no DNA, the TCRdb D assignment of TRBD2 cannot be verified. Germline values: CDR1 LGHNA, CDR2 YSLEER. This CDR3 spans 16 amino acids. CDR3 protein: CASSQDLGLAGGEQFF.

This chain connects TRBV6-1 to TRBJ1-1; without DNA, the TCRdb call of TRBD1 cannot be checked. Germline V gene sequence: CDR1 MNHNS, CDR2 SASEGT. CDR3 length: 14 residues. The CDR3 sequence: CASRQQGAIGEAFF.

This rearrangement joins TRBV12-3 or TRBV12-4 to TRBJ2-7; lacking DNA, the TRBD1 call made by TCRdb goes unchecked. The CDR3 is 16 residues long. CDR3 residues: CASSSPSGTGAYEQYF.